The 10 T cell receptor beta chains given below trace back to one sample, sequenced in a study of T cells in Graves' hyperthyroidism and ophthalmopathy. Amplification of TCR beta CDR3 regions used RNA as the template. A set of HTBI primers served as the primers for a first-round RT-PCR of the TCR CDR3. TCRdb analysed the multiplex PCR reads with MiXCR anew, one entry per CDR3 protein. The sample lists around 420,000 distinct CDR3 sequences; roughly an eighth were seen once. The sequencing input was blood. All receptors derive from a woman aged 18-29 years with Graves' hyperthyroidism.

This clonotype has more than one count but fewer than ten. The chain combines TRBV18 with TRBJ2-3, with 11 positions matching TRBD2. J was trimmed by 5 bases and V by 0 bases; bases with no gene match: 7. CDR1 is KGHSH and CDR2 is LQKENI in the germline V gene. CDR3 size: 17 residues. Here the CDR3 reads CASSPPYLAGGLDTQYF. As DNA, the CDR3 is TGTGCCAGCTCACCACCGTACCTAGCGGGAGGTTTAGATACGCAGTATTTT.

V and J are TRBV5-6 and TRBJ1-6, with D tentatively TRBD1 (5 bases). This CDR3 region has 19 residues. Germline CDR1 SGHDT, CDR2 YYEEEE. Trimming left V 1 base short and J 6 bases short, with 23 bases between. This chain's CDR3 is CASSLRLTGTGGSNSPLHF. The CDR3 nucleotides are TGTGCCAGCAGCTTGCGTCTGACCGGGACCGGAGGTAGTAATTCACCCCTCCACTTT.

This clonotype was counted between two and nine times. The chain has TRBV20-1 and TRBJ2-5, with D unresolved. The germline CDR1 and CDR2 sequences are DFQATT and SNEGSKA (reference sequence). CDR3 length equals 10 residues. V shed 4 bases and J shed 5 bases, with 5 bases lying between them. This chain's CDR3 is CSAIDETQYF. The CDR3 coding sequence is TGCAGTGCTATAGACGAGACCCAGTACTTC.

This clonotype was detected a few times. This chain links TRBV18 with TRBJ2-6; D is perhaps TRBD2 (5 bases). V was trimmed by 3 bases and J by 4 bases, leaving 10 bases between them. The CDR3 has 15 residues. From germline, CDR1 is KGHSH and CDR2 LQKENI. The CDR3 loop is CASSPGVSGANVLTF. Written as DNA, the CDR3 is TGTGCCAGCTCACCCGGGGTTTCCGGGGCCAACGTCCTGACTTTC.

In this sample, this clonotype turned up a few times. This chain connects TRBV9 to TRBJ2-7; D is perhaps TRBD2 (5 bases). The ends were cut back, 2 bases at V and 0 bases at J, with 12 bases in the middle. This CDR3 comprises 15 residues. Germline CDR1 and CDR2: SGDLS and YYNGEE. The CDR3 spells CASSVTSGNSYEQYF. For the CDR3, the DNA is TGTGCCAGCAGCGTGACCAGCGGAAACTCCTACGAGCAGTACTTC.

The sample holds many counts of this clonotype. V is TRBV29-1 and J is TRBJ2-7, with 11 bases matching TRBD2. Germline trimming cut 7 bases from V and 3 bases from J; bases unmatched to any gene: 5. This CDR3 is 13 amino acids long. Germline V gives CDR1 SQVTM, CDR2 ANQGSEA. This chain's CDR3 is CSAFSGRGYEQYF. In DNA form, the CDR3 reads TGCAGCGCCTTTAGCGGGAGGGGCTACGAGCAGTACTTC.

There are many counts of this clonotype. This rearrangement joins TRBV2 to TRBJ1-5; no reliable D call. CDR1 is SNHLY, CDR2 FYNNEI, per germline. V dropped 6 bases and J dropped 8 bases, with 11 bases sitting between them. The CDR3 contains 12 residues. CDR3 residues: CASSRMTKPQHF. In DNA, the CDR3 is TGTGCCAGCAGCCGGATGACAAAGCCCCAGCATTTT.

This clonotype has at least ten counts. This chain links TRBV20-1 with TRBJ2-7; D possibly matches TRBD1 or TRBD2 (5 bases each). The CDR3 contains 13 residues. Germline V gene data show CDR1 as DFQATT and CDR2 as SNEGSKA (reference sequence). The V end lost 5 bases, the J end lost 4 bases, and 15 bases lay between the germline ends. The chain's CDR3 is CSAWDGRGYEQYF. CDR3 in DNA: TGCAGTGCTTGGGACGGAAGAGGGTACGAGCAGTACTTC.

This clonotype occurred many times. The chain uses TRBV27 and TRBJ2-7; a weak D match, TRBD2 (6 bases). From germline, CDR1 is MNHEY and CDR2 SMNVEV (reference sequence). With 5 bases removed from V and 4 bases from J, the gap between germline ends came to 24 bases. CDR3 length equals 17 residues. DNA for the CDR3: TGTGCCAGCAGTCGCTCCCACCTAGCTAGCGTGGGATACGAGCAGTACTTC. Encoded protein: CASSRSHLASVGYEQYF.

This clonotype was recorded many times. This rearrangement joins TRBV6-2 or TRBV6-3 to TRBJ1-5; maybe TRBD1 (6 bases). CDR1 is MNHEY, CDR2 SVGEGT, per germline. The CDR3 extends over 15 amino acids. V lost 0 bases and J 7 bases, leaving 13 bases between the germline ends. Written as DNA, the CDR3 is TGTGCCAGCAGTTACTCACAGGGAGGGGGGCAGCCCCAGCATTTT. Its protein is CASSYSQGGGQPQHF.